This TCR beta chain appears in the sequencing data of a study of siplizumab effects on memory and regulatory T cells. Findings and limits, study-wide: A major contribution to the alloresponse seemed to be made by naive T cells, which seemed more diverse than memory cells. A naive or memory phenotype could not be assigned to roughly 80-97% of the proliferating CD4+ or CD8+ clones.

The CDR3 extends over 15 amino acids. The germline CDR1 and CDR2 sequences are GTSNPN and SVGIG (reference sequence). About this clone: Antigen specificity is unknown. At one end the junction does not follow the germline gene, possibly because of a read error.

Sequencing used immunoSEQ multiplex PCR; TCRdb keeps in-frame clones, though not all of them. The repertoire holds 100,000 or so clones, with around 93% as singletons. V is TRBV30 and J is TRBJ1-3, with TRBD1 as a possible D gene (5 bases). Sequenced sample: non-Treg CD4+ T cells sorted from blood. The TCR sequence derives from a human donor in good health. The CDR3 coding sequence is TGTGCCCGGAGGGGCAGAACGTACTCTGGAAACACCATATATTTT. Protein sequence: CARRGRTYSGNTIYF.